This TCR beta chain was identified in a study of regulatory T cells in long-lasting Graves disease. Time point indicated: persistent/refractory GD, antithyroid drugs over 5 years with positive TRAb. PBMCs provided the RNA from which the TCR library was made. This clonotype was seen repeatedly, ten times or more. The CDR3 spans 13 residues. Germline V gene data show CDR1 as MDHEN and CDR2 as SYDVKM. V lost 6 bases to trimming and J lost 3 bases; unmatched junction nucleotides: 0. HTBI primers from iRepertoire and Arm-PCR of CDR3 regions yielded the TCR beta libraries. In TCRdb, the multiplex PCR reads were re-called with MiXCR into one record per CDR3 protein. This table has around 450,000 distinct CDR3 sequences, 20% to 25% appearing once.

The source was peripheral blood mononuclear cells (PBMCs), collected when the disease was refractory, from a patient treated with antithyroid drugs. This sequence was found in a female donor with Graves disease. The chain couples TRBV28 to TRBJ1-4, with TRBD1 matching over 8 bases. CDR3 region: CASRQGANEKLFF. The CDR3 DNA follows: TGTGCCAGCAGACAGGGGGCTAATGAAAAACTGTTTTTT. Looking up the rest from reference TRBV28 and TRBJ1-4 gives the full variable domain: DVKVTQSSRYLVKRTGEKVFLECVQDMDHENMFWYRQDPGLGLRLIYFSYDVKMKEKGDIPEGYSVSREKKERFSLILESASTNQTSMYLCASRQGANEKLFFGSGTQLSVL.